Reported below is one TCR beta chain. Its antigen is unidentified. This entry is derived from a study of T cells in tumors after PD-1 blockade. Study in general: Treatment was either pembrolizumab 200 mg every 3 weeks or cemiplimab 350 mg every 2 weeks. Some patients also took daily vismodegib 150 mg during anti-PD-1 treatment. Overall study results and limits: Some novel exhausted tumor clones appeared in pre-treatment blood, suggesting peripheral recruitment.

Germline lookup yields CDR1 SGHRS and CDR2 YFSETQ. After removal of 1 base from V and 6 bases from J, the junction contained 10 bases not matched to a gene. CDR3 length equals 16 residues. TCRdb's copy holds only in-frame clones and misses some; the assay was immunoSEQ multiplex PCR. Among roughly 25,000 clones listed, 82% were seen once. The chain carries TRBV5-1 and TRBJ2-3, with 8 bases identical to TRBD2. Sample: PBMCs, taken after anti-PD-1 treatment. The TCR comes from a human donor with basal cell carcinoma. CDR3 sequence reads: CASSLTQGGGSDTQYF. The CDR3 nucleotides read TGCGCCAGCAGCTTGACCCAGGGCGGGGGGTCTGATACGCAGTATTTT.